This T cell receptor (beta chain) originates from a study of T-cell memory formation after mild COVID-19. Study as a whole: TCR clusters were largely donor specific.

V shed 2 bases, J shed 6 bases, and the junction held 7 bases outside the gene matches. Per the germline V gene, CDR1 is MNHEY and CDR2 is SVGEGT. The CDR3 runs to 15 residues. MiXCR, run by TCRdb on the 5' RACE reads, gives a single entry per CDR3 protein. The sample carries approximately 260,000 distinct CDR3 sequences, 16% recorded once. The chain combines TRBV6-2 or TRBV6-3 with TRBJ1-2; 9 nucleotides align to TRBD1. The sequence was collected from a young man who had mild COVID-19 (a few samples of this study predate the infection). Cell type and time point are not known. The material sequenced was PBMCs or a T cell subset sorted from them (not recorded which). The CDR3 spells CASSYPDRGLDGYTF. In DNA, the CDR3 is TGTGCCAGCAGTTACCCGGACAGGGGTTTGGATGGCTACACCTTC.